This T cell receptor (beta chain) was obtained from a study of siplizumab effects on memory and regulatory T cells. This clone was observed a handful of times. What it recognizes is unknown. Assay used: immunoSEQ multiplex PCR; TCRdb lists only in-frame clones, some missing. The table lists approximately 40,000 clones, about 89% of them singletons. V lost 2 bases to trimming and J lost 3 bases, with 6 bases between them. The CDR3 has 13 residues. Germline CDR1 is SGDLS and CDR2 is YYNGEE. Study-wide results and caveats: Naive T cells were seemingly more diverse than memory cells, and major contributions to the alloresponse seemed to be made by them.

The receptor was isolated from a human donor in good health. The V and J genes are TRBV9 and TRBJ1-5; D is ambiguous. Sequenced input: naive CD4+ T cells sorted from blood. DNA of the CDR3: TGTGCCAGCAGCGTGAGCGCCAATCAGCCCCAGCATTTT. This translates into CASSVSANQPQHF.